This T cell receptor (beta chain) emerged from a study of human T cells and chemical hapten exposure. The CDR3 runs 15 residues. Trimming took off 2 bases at V and 2 bases at J, with 7 bases between the two ends. Germline CDR1 and CDR2: MNHNS and SASEGT. What the library attached to individual cDNA molecules were unique molecular identifiers. TCRdb analysed the RACE reads with MiXCR anew, one entry per CDR3 protein. The top ten hold about 6.8% of the sample, which has about 13,000 distinct CDR3 sequences, roughly 15% seen once. The time point here: patch test 1, 2 weeks after DPC sensitization. Noted treatment: therapeutic diphenylcyclopropenone sensitization with weekly scalp DPC. This clonotype has a count of ten or more.

The sample in question was whole blood, obtained in connection with sensitization to the hapten diphenylcyclopropenone (DPC). This chain uses TRBV6-1 with TRBJ1-6, with D possibly matching TRBD1 (5 bases). The clonotype originates from a woman in her 30s with alopecia areata. Some clones in this sample may be carry-over from other donors' samples. The CDR3 coding sequence is TGTGCCAGCAGTGAATGGGGGGCCTATAATTCACCCCTCCACTTT. It yields the protein CASSEWGAYNSPLHF.